This T cell receptor beta chain emerged from a study of T-cell reconstitution after alpha-beta-depleted transplantation in children. The authors prepared the TCRbeta library with unique molecular identifiers. Each CDR3 protein gets one entry after TCRdb re-called the PCR reads with MiXCR. This sample has about 98,000 distinct CDR3 sequences, with 20% to 25% found just once. Findings and limits, study-wide: Most T-cell counts and diversity one year after the transplant came from T cells that were newly produced. Certain patients had high TCRbeta diversity at day 60, and it came from recipient T cells and thymic progenitors that survived. Reportedly, roughly two months post-transplant, alpha-beta T cells arose from several hundred expanded graft clones.

The CDR3 loop spans 14 amino acids. Germline CDR1 MNHNS, CDR2 SASEGT. Deletions cut 1 base from V and 2 bases from J, with 8 bases between. This clonotype was seen more than once but under ten times. Its specificity is not known. Material: PBMCs, obtained before TCRalphabeta/CD19-depleted stem cell transplant. The origin of this receptor is a boy younger than 10 with acute lymphoblastic leukemia, due to receive a stem cell transplant. This rearrangement joins TRBV6-1 to TRBJ1-1; maybe TRBD1 (6 bases). The CDR3 is CASSEGTVNTEAFF. The CDR3 region has the DNA TGTGCCAGCAGTGAAGGGACAGTTAACACTGAAGCTTTCTTT.